This TCR beta chain comes out of a study of identical twins. TCRdb re-called the 5' RACE reads through MiXCR, storing one row per CDR3 protein. The data contain over 550,000 distinct CDR3 sequences, around 7.5% of them seen just once; the ten biggest clones take up approximately 1.5%. The table lists this clonotype with a few counts. Looked up from germline, CDR1 is MNHEY and CDR2 is SMNVEV (reference sequence). The ends were cut back, 2 bases at V and 9 bases at J, with 11 bases in the middle. There are 13 residues in the CDR3. This sample also belongs to another study, concerning yellow fever vaccine responses in identical twins.

The rearrangement links TRBV27 to TRBJ1-5; D gene unclear. The sequence was obtained from a woman aged 18-29 years in good health. The sample taken for sequencing was PBMCs. The CDR3 protein is CASSLGSDGPQHF. Here the CDR3 DNA reads TGTGCCAGCAGTTTAGGGTCGGATGGGCCCCAGCATTTT.